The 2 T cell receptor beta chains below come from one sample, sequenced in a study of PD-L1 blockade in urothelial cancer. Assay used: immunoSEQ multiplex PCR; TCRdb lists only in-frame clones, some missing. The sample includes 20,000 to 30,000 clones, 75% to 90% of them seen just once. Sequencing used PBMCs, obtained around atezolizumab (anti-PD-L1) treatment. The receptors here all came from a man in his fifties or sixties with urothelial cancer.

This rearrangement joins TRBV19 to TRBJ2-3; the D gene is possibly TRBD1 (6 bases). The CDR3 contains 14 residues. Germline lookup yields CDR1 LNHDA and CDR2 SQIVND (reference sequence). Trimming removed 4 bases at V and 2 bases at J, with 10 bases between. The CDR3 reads CASSRQDPTDTQYF. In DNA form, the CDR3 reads TGTGCCAGTAGTAGACAGGACCCCACAGATACGCAGTATTTT.

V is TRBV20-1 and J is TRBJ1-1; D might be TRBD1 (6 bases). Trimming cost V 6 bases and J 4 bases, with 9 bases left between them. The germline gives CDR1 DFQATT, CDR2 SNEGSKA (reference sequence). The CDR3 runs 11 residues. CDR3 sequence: CSATGPTEAFF. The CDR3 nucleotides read TGCAGTGCGACAGGACCCACTGAAGCTTTCTTT.